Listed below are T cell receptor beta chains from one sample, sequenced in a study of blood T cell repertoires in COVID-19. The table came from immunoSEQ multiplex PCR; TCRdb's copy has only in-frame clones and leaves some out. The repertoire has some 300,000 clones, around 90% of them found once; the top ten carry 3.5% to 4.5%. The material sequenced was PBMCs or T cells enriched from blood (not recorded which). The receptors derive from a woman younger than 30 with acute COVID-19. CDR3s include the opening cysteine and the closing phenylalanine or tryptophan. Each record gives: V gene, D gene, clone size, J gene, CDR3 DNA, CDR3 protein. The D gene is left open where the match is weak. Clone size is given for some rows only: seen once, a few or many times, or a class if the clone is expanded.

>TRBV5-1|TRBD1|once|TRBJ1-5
TGCGCCAGCAGCATTGGACAGGGGGGGACTCAGCCCCAGCATTTT
CASSIGQGGTQPQHF
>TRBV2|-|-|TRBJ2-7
TGTGCCAGCAGCTGGGCCCCACGGGAGCAGTACTTC
CASSWAPREQYF
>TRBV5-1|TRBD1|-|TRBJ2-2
TGCGCCAGTAGCTTGGTAGGGGGCGCCGGCACCGGGGAGCTGTTTTTT
CASSLVGGAGTGELFF
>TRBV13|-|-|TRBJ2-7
TGTGCCAGCCGTTCCACTAGTTCCTACGAGCAGTACTTC
CASRSTSSYEQYF
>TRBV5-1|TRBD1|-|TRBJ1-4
TGCGCCAGCAGCCTCATCGAAACCGGGACAGGGCTTGAAAAACTGTTTTTT
CASSLIETGTGLEKLFF
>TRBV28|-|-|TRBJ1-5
TGTGCCAGCAGTTTACAGACAGTTCCTCAGCCCCAGCATTTT
CASSLQTVPQPQHF
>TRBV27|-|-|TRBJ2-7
TGTGCCAGCAGTCCTAACGGACTATACGAGCAGTACTTC
CASSPNGLYEQYF
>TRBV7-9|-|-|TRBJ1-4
TGTGCCAGCAGTGAAATTGGGACAACGAATGAAAAACTGTTTTTT
CASSEIGTTNEKLFF
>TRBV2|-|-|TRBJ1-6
TGTGCCAGCAGTGCAGGGGAAGGGAACTCACCCCTCCACTTT
CASSAGEGNSPLHF
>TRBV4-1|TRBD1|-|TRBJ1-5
TGCGCCAGCAGCCGAGAATCCACAGGGGTCCAGCCCCAGCATTTT
CASSRESTGVQPQHF
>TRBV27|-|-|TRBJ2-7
TGTGCCAGCAGTTTATCAGGAGGAAACGAGCAGTACTTC
CASSLSGGNEQYF
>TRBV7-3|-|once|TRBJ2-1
TGTGCCAGCAGTTACGAACGAGGCCCCTACAATGAGCAGTTCTTC
CASSYERGPYNEQFF
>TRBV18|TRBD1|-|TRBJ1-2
TGTGCCAGCTCACCAATGGAGACCGGGACAGGGTCCGGCTATGGCTACACCTTC
CASSPMETGTGSGYGYTF
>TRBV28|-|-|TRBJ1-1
TGTGCCAGCAGCTCGGGTGGAACTGAAGCTTTCTTT
CASSSGGTEAFF
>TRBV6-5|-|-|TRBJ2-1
TGTGCCAGCAGTTACTCGACGCGGGGTTCCTACAATGAGCAGTTCTTC
CASSYSTRGSYNEQFF
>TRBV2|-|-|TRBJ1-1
TGTGCCAGCAGTGAAACCCCCTGGGGCAGGGCGCAAAACACTGAAGCTTTCTTT
CASSETPWGRAQNTEAFF
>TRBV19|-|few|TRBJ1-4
TGTGCCAGTAGTAGTGGGAGTGCAACTAATGAAAAACTGTTTTTT
CASSSGSATNEKLFF
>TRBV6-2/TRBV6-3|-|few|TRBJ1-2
TGTGCCAGCAGTTTGTACGGGAACTATGGCTACACCTTC
CASSLYGNYGYTF
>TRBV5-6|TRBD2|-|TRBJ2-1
TGTGCCAGCAGCTTGCAGAGCGGGAGGGTGTACAATGAGCAGTTCTTC
CASSLQSGRVYNEQFF
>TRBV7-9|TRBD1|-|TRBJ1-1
TGTGCCAGCTCTTCACGTCAGGGGGCGAACACTGAAGCTTTCTTT
CASSSRQGANTEAFF